The 17 T cell receptor delta chains reported below all come from one sample, sequenced in a study of γδ T cells in repeated Plasmodium falciparum infection. TCRdb redid clone calling on the multiplex PCR reads using CATT. The sample includes tens of thousands of delta-chain clones, over 0.75% of them seen just once. Bulk repertoires came from Vgamma9/Vdelta2+ or Vdelta2-negative gammadelta T cells flow-sorted from PBMC. Material: gamma-delta T cells from blood. These receptors came from a pool of human donors (malaria-infected and uninfected, not separated).

This clone occurred a few times. A read error likely explains this, since a far larger clone differs by one base. Other nucleotide sequences in the sample specify the same CDR3. J is TRDJ1 and V is TRDV2; TRDD3 matches at 12 bases. Germline values: CDR1 GEAIGNYY, CDR2 EKD. J was trimmed by 1 base and V by 0 bases; bases with no gene match: 11. This CDR3 is 19 amino acids long. The CDR3 DNA follows: TGTGCCTGTGACACCCTGCCGCCTGGGGGATACGGAAGCACCGATAAACTCATCTTT. The encoded protein is CACDTLPPGGYGSTDKLIF.

Of note for this clone: A single base is all that separates this from a far larger clone, so a read error is likely. The chain uses TRDV2 and TRDJ1; weak D call: TRDD3 (5 bases). Since TCRdb gives no J gene, matching the DNA to germline was used here to assign it. This CDR3 region has 14 residues. Germline CDR1 reads GEAIGNYY; CDR2 reads EKD. V lost 7 bases and J lost 0, with 14 bases in between. In nucleotides, the CDR3 is TGTGCCTGCGACTTGACTGGAGACACCGATAAACTCATCTTT. Translating gives CACDLTGDTDKLIF.

This clone has more than one count but fewer than ten. A read error is likely here: a far larger clone is one base away. Other nucleotide sequences from this sample produce the same CDR3. V gene assignment gives TRDV2, but the J gene was left uncalled. CDR1 and CDR2 from the germline V gene are GEAIGNYY and EKD. The length of the CDR3 is 14 residues. As DNA, the CDR3 is TGTGCCTGTGCCAAACTGACTTACACCGATAAACTCATCTTC. Residues: CACAKLTYTDKLIF.

A note on this clone: The translation of this DNA and the TCRdb protein of a much larger clone differ at residue 5, probably owing to a read error; the protein shown here is translated from the DNA. J is TRDJ1 and V is TRDV2, with 7 bases that match TRDD3. The J gene is absent in TCRdb and was assigned here via DNA matching to germline. Trimming removed 3 bases from V and 0 bases from J; junction bases left unmatched: 15. The CDR3 runs 18 residues. CDR1 GEAIGNYY and CDR2 EKD come from the germline V gene. CDR3 sequence reads: CACDPGGGVGDNTDKLIF. CDR3 bases: TGTGCCTGTGACCCCGGAGGAGGAGTGGGGGACAACACCGATAAACTCATCTTT.

This clone was detected a few times. Given a far larger clone just one base away, this is likely a sequencing read error. Additional DNA sequences in this sample encode the identical CDR3. For the V gene the call is TRDV2; the J gene has no call; the table assigns TRDD3, which was not confirmed against the DNA. The CDR3 is made up of 20 amino acids. Germline lookup yields CDR1 GEAIGNYY and CDR2 EKD. CDR3 protein: CACDTAYWGTATSLTAQLFF. CDR3 DNA: TGTGCCTGTGACACTGCCTACTGGGGGACGGCCACCTCTTTGACAGCACAACTCTTCTTC.

This clone came up many times. TCRdb's protein for this DNA is that of a much larger clone and differs from the translation at residue 4, likely a read error; the protein shown is the DNA translation. CDR3: CACNTVGDRSDKLIF. In DNA form, the CDR3 reads TGTGCCTGTAACACCGTTGGGGATAGAAGCGATAAACTCATCTTT. The chain couples TRDV2 to TRDJ1; 7 positions match TRDD3. Here the J gene came from matching the DNA to germline, since TCRdb omits it. Germline V gene sequence: CDR1 GEAIGNYY, CDR2 EKD. This CDR3 contains 15 residues.

Points on this clone: TCRdb's protein for this DNA is that of a much larger clone and differs from the translation at residue 17, likely a read error; the protein shown is the DNA translation. The J segment was not called; the V segment is TRDV2; the D call of TRDD3 is as the table states it, not checked on the DNA. There are 19 residues in the CDR3. Germline V gene sequence: CDR1 GEAIGNYY, CDR2 EKD. Here the CDR3 reads CACDPGGYQGAWDTRQTFF. The DNA for the CDR3 is TGTGCCTGTGACCCTGGGGGATATCAGGGTGCCTGGGACACCCGACAGACGTTTTTC.

This clone was counted a few times. It differs at one base from a far larger clone, so likely a read error. Other DNA sequences in the same sample also yield this CDR3. The chain employs TRDV1 and TRDJ1, with D perhaps given as TRDD2 or TRDD3 (5 bases each). Because TCRdb records no J gene, it was assigned here through a match of the DNA to germline. This CDR3 comprises 19 residues. V was cut by 1 base and J by 0 bases, with 21 bases left in between. CDR1 is TSWWSYY and CDR2 is QGS in the germline V gene. The CDR3 loop is CALGERFLATGTHTDKLIF. The CDR3 bases are TGTGCTCTTGGGGAACGGTTCCTGGCAACGGGGACCCACACCGATAAACTCATCTTT.

This clone was counted many times. The chain has TRDV1 and TRDJ1; 10 bases match TRDD3. TCRdb is silent on the J gene; assignment here came from matching the DNA to germline. The CDR3 extends over 23 amino acids. The trim removed 0 bases at V and 3 bases at J, leaving 25 bases unmatched. Germline V lookup: CDR1 TSWWSYY, CDR2 QGS. The CDR3: CALGELPPSLLGGGYAYPDKLIF. The CDR3 bases are TGTGCTCTTGGGGAACTCCCCCCCTCTCTACTTGGGGGGGGATACGCGTATCCCGATAAACTCATCTTT.

The sample holds a few counts of this clone. A far larger clone is only one base removed, so a read error is likely. This same CDR3 is encoded by further DNA sequences in the sample. This chain uses TRDV2 with TRDJ1; TRDD3 matches at 12 bases. TCRdb offers no J gene call, so here the DNA was matched to germline to obtain one. The CDR3 extends over 18 amino acids. The germline V gene has CDR1 GEAIGNYY and CDR2 EKD. For the CDR3, the DNA is TGTGCTTGTGACCCTTTGACTGGGGGATACTCTGACACCGATAAACTCATCTTT. Translating it yields CACDPLTGGYSDTDKLIF.

Comment on this clone: This DNA translates differently at residue 8 from the TCRdb protein, which is that of a much larger clone; a read error is likely, and the protein shown is the DNA's own translation. V and J are TRDV1 and TRDJ1; 8 bases agree with TRDD3. The J gene was not available in TCRdb and was assigned here by matching the DNA to germline segments. Germline values: CDR1 TSWWSYY, CDR2 QGS. The ends lost 3 bases at V and 0 bases at J; junction bases unmatched: 18. This CDR3 contains 20 residues. The CDR3 DNA sequence: TGTGCTCTTGGGGAGGGGATCTCGGGGATACCCTCTAAGTACACCGATAAACTCATCTTT. This sequence encodes CALGEGISGIPSKYTDKLIF.

The sample holds a few counts of this clone. The protein recorded in TCRdb matches a much larger clone and deviates from this DNA's translation at residue 9, suggesting a read error; the protein here is obtained by translating the DNA. The chain couples TRDV1 to TRDJ1; tentatively, D is TRDD3 (7 bases). Between the trimmed V and J ends, which lost 5 bases and 10 bases, there was a span of 38 bases. Per germline, CDR1 TSWWSYY and CDR2 QGS. The CDR3 totals 20 residues. CDR3 region: CALGTDLPAFTGVATAGLIF. As DNA, the CDR3 is TGTGCTCTTGGGACTGATCTTCCTGCTTTTACTGGGGTTGCCACCGCAGGACTCATCTTT.

Regarding this clone: TCRdb records a much larger clone's protein for this DNA, with a difference at residue 3 that likely arises from a read error; the protein given is the translation of the DNA. The V gene is TRDV1, the J gene TRDJ1; TRDD3 agrees at 8 bases. Here the J gene was assigned by germline matching of the DNA, as TCRdb has none. Losses at the gene ends were 10 bases for V and 3 bases for J; bases not matched to a gene: 22. The CDR3 is 18 amino acids. Per the germline V gene, CDR1 is TSWWSYY and CDR2 is QGS. The CDR3 coding sequence is TGTGCTCCTGAAGATTCTCCGTCGGGCTGGGGGAAGGCCGATAAACTCATCTTT. It is translated as CAPEDSPSGWGKADKLIF.

There are a few counts of this clone. A read error likely explains this, since a far larger clone differs by one base. Other DNA sequences in the same sample also yield this CDR3. CDR3 residues: CACDSVLGGLNLTAQLFF. The CDR3 DNA follows: TGCGCCTGTGACAGTGTACTGGGGGGCCTAAATTTGACAGCACAACTCTTCTTT. The chain is built from TRDV2 and TRDJ2; 8 positions agree with TRDD3. Per the germline V gene, CDR1 is GEAIGNYY and CDR2 is EKD. This CDR3 is 18 amino acids long.

This clone rates as medium-sized. Other DNA sequences in this specimen translate into the identical CDR3. The gene calls are TRDV1 and TRDJ1, with D tentatively TRDD3 (5 bases). Trimming pared 2 bases from V and 0 bases from J, leaving 19 bases between. The CDR3 spans 18 residues. Germline V gives CDR1 TSWWSYY, CDR2 QGS. The CDR3 is CALGECFWERSYTDKLIF. CDR3 sequence (DNA): TGTGCTCTTGGGGAATGCTTCTGGGAGCGAAGCTACACCGATAAACTCATCTTT.

This clone was recorded many times. This probably arose from a read error, given a far larger clone one base away. The sample contains more than one DNA sequence encoding this CDR3. V and J are TRDV2 and TRDJ4; 8 nucleotides align to TRDD3. V shed 1 base, J shed 5 bases, and the junction held 14 bases outside the gene matches. The CDR3 has 16 residues. The V gene's germline CDR1 is GEAIGNYY and CDR2 EKD. For the CDR3, the DNA is TGTGCCTGTGACACAAAGGCTGTCGGGGATACTAGGCCCCTGATCTTT. Encoded protein: CACDTKAVGDTRPLIF.

This clone was seen repeatedly, ten times or more. The TCRdb protein, from a much larger clone, departs from this DNA's translation at residue 8, likely by read error; the protein shown derives from the DNA. The genes are TRDV1 and TRDJ1; maybe TRDD2 (5 bases). V lost 6 bases to trimming and J lost 0 bases, with 32 bases between them. CDR1 is TSWWSYY, CDR2 QGS, per germline. This CDR3 region has 21 residues. CDR3 bases: TGTGCTCTTGGTCCTAGGAGGCCCCGGGTCGACCCGACCTCGTACACCGATAAACTCATCTTT. Protein sequence: CALGPRRPRVDPTSYTDKLIF.